Below, 28 T cell receptor beta chains from the same sample are listed, as sequenced in a study of CD8+CD57+ T cells in acquired aplastic anemia. Genomic DNA, serving as template, underwent TCR beta VDJ and CDR3 profiling. TCRdb used MiXCR to reprocess the reads, holding one entry per CDR3 protein. The table includes 150,000 to 200,000 distinct CDR3 sequences, over 60% detected once. Sequences were obtained from sorted CD4+, CD8+, or CD8+CD57+ T cells (not recorded which) from PBMCs. The receptors derive from a human donor with severe aplastic anemia or a healthy control (not recorded which).

J is TRBJ2-3 and V is TRBV20-1; 7 nucleotides line up with TRBD2. The CDR3 sequence is 14 residues long. V gave up 6 bases and J gave up 0 bases; unmatched junction bases: 6. Per the germline V gene, CDR1 is DFQATT and CDR2 is SNEGSKA (reference sequence). In DNA, the CDR3 is TGCAGTGCATGGGGGGGAGGCAGCACAGATACGCAGTATTTT. It translates to CSAWGGGSTDTQYF.

This clonotype was seen a few times. This rearrangement joins TRBV20-1 to TRBJ2-7, with D perhaps TRBD2 (5 bases). Germline V gene sequence: CDR1 DFQATT, CDR2 SNEGSKA (reference sequence). The CDR3 has 13 residues. The V and J ends lost 5 bases and 2 bases respectively, with 13 bases between them. The CDR3 here is CSAHRTGAYEQYF. CDR3 DNA sequence: TGCAGTGCTCACCGGACTGGGGCCTACGAGCAGTACTTC.

With respect to this clonotype: This may be a read error, as it is one base from a much larger clone. This CDR3 is missing its conserved last phenylalanine or tryptophan, likely due to a read error. The chain couples TRBV9 to TRBJ2-1; 10 nucleotides agree with TRBD2. Unmatched junction bases numbered 11, after V lost 4 bases and J lost 4 bases. The CDR3 is 17 residues long. Germline V gene sequence: CDR1 SGDLS, CDR2 YYNGEE. As DNA, the CDR3 is TGTGCCAGCAGCCAAGTCCCGGGACTAGCGCCTTACAATGAGCAGTTCCTC. Encoded protein: CASSQVPGLAPYNEQFL.

V gene TRBV19 combines with J gene TRBJ2-7; D is perhaps TRBD2 (6 bases). The CDR3 has 13 amino acids. The V end lost 10 bases, the J end lost 6 bases, and 19 bases lay between the germline ends. Germline CDR1 is LNHDA and CDR2 is SQIVND (reference sequence). This CDR3 is CATNKGQGGEQYF. CDR3 coding DNA: TGTGCCACGAACAAAGGCCAGGGAGGCGAGCAGTACTTC.

As concerns this clonotype: A much larger clone lies one base from this, so it may be a read error. V is TRBV15 and J is TRBJ2-2, with 8 bases fitting TRBD1. The CDR3 covers 15 residues. Germline CDR1 LNHNV, CDR2 YYDKDF (reference sequence). The CDR3 bases are TGTGCCGCCAGCAGAGATACAGGGGGCACCGGGGAGCTGTTTTTT. This translates into CAASRDTGGTGELFF.

The V call is TRBV10-3, the J call TRBJ2-1, with TRBD1 matching 8 bases. From germline, CDR1 is ENHRY and CDR2 SYGVKD. The CDR3 length is 13 residues. V was clipped by 8 bases and J by 7 bases; unmatched bases: 7. CDR3 in amino acids: CAIRTGIPNEQFF. CDR3 nucleotide sequence: TGTGCCATCCGGACAGGGATTCCAAATGAGCAGTTCTTC.

The chain employs TRBV2 and TRBJ2-7; 10 positions match TRBD1. Trimming removed 5 bases from V and 7 bases from J; junction bases left unmatched: 8. Looked up from germline, CDR1 is SNHLY and CDR2 is FYNNEI. CDR3 length: 14 residues. Here the CDR3 reads CASSYRGGQGEQYF. The CDR3, as DNA: TGTGCCAGCAGTTACAGGGGGGGACAGGGGGAGCAGTACTTC.

The rearrangement uses TRBV24-1 and TRBJ2-3, with 7 bases matching TRBD1. The CDR3 totals 16 residues. The V segment lost 5 bases and the J segment 0 bases; nucleotides outside the gene matches: 7. The germline V gene has CDR1 KGHDR and CDR2 SFDVKD. CDR3 loop: CATSGSGDSSTDTQYF. CDR3 coding DNA: TGTGCCACCAGTGGCTCAGGGGACAGTAGCACAGATACGCAGTATTTT.

The V call is TRBV20-1, the J call TRBJ2-1, with D hard to call. This CDR3 spans 11 amino acids. Trimming left V 6 bases short and J 9 bases short, with 12 bases between. Germline assignment: CDR1 DFQATT and CDR2 SNEGSKA (reference sequence). CDR3 sequence: CSALLNLEQFF. For the CDR3, the DNA is TGCAGTGCCCTCCTCAACCTTGAGCAGTTCTTC.

The rearrangement links TRBV5-1 to TRBJ2-1; 7 positions agree with TRBD2. There are 13 residues in the CDR3. The V segment lost 4 bases and the J segment 8 bases; nucleotides outside the gene matches: 6. The germline gives CDR1 SGHRS, CDR2 YFSETQ. The DNA for the CDR3 is TGCGCCAGCAGCCGTTATGGGGGGGATGAGCAGTTCTTC. It translates to CASSRYGGDEQFF.

The rearrangement links TRBV29-1 to TRBJ2-3; D may be TRBD2 (6 bases). V lost 3 bases and J 1 base, leaving 11 bases between the germline ends. Looked up from germline, CDR1 is SQVTM and CDR2 is ANQGSEA. This CDR3 spans 14 amino acids. The CDR3 nucleotides are TGCAGCGTTGACGGCGGGGTCCGCACAGATACGCAGTATTTT. Protein sequence: CSVDGGVRTDTQYF.

The V call is TRBV24-1, the J call TRBJ2-7; possible D gene TRBD1, 5 bases. V lost 4 bases, J lost 3 bases, and 9 bases lay in between. Germline loops: CDR1 KGHDR, CDR2 SFDVKD. The CDR3 length is 13 residues. The CDR3 nucleotides are TGTGCCACCAGTGACGCCCAGGGCTACGAGCAGTACTTC. Residues: CATSDAQGYEQYF.

This clonotype was counted many times. V and J are TRBV15 and TRBJ2-5; TRBD1 matches at 7 bases. CDR3 length: 14 amino acids. V shed 3 bases and J 3 bases; nucleotides not matched to a gene: 4. The germline gives CDR1 LNHNV, CDR2 YYDKDF (reference sequence). The CDR3, as DNA: TGTGCCACCAGCAGCCGACAGGGTAAAGAGACCCAGTACTTC. This encodes CATSSRQGKETQYF.

The V and J genes are TRBV2 and TRBJ2-7, with TRBD1 identical over 7 bases. The length of the CDR3 is 14 residues. Germline CDR1 and CDR2: SNHLY and FYNNEI. V was pared by 5 bases and J by 4 bases, with 8 bases of the junction left unmatched. CDR3 nucleotide sequence: TGTGCCAGCAGTACGCCGGACAGGAGTTACGAGCAGTACTTC. This gives the protein CASSTPDRSYEQYF.

V usage is TRBV2 and J usage is TRBJ1-6, with D possibly matching TRBD1 (5 bases). This CDR3 is built from 14 residues. Germline-derived CDR1 and CDR2 are SNHLY and FYNNEI. With 6 bases removed from V and 15 bases from J, the gap between germline ends came to 21 bases. The CDR3 DNA reads TGTGCCAGCAGCTCCCTTTCGGGGGATGATTTCCTCCACTTT. It codes for CASSSLSGDDFLHF.

The V call is TRBV2, the J call TRBJ1-1; D perhaps matches TRBD1 (6 bases). CDR3 length: 13 residues. The V gene's germline CDR1 is SNHLY and CDR2 FYNNEI. V was cut by 8 bases and J by 0 bases, with 10 bases left in between. The CDR3 spells CASDGQLNTEAFF. For the CDR3, the DNA is TGTGCCAGCGACGGACAGCTGAACACTGAAGCTTTCTTT.

The CDR3 here is CASREGLAGVESYNEQFF. DNA for the CDR3: TGTGCCAGTCGCGAGGGACTAGCGGGAGTTGAGTCCTACAATGAGCAGTTCTTC. This sequence joins TRBV2 and TRBJ2-1, with 14 bases that match TRBD2. The V gene end was trimmed by 9 bases and the J gene end by 1 base; junction bases not matched to a gene: 11. The CDR3 extends over 18 amino acids. Germline-derived CDR1 and CDR2 are SNHLY and FYNNEI.

V usage is TRBV2 and J usage is TRBJ1-5, with TRBD1 matching over 9 bases. CDR3 size: 14 residues. CDR1 SNHLY and CDR2 FYNNEI come from the germline V gene. Unmatched junction bases numbered 0, after V lost 1 base and J lost 5 bases. The CDR3 region is CASSEGQGDQPQHF. CDR3 in DNA: TGTGCCAGCAGTGAAGGACAGGGGGATCAGCCCCAGCATTTT.

About this clonotype itself: One end of the junction varies from germline; a read error may be responsible. The chain couples TRBV12-3 or TRBV12-4 to TRBJ2-7; 8 positions match TRBD1. The CDR3 is 14 residues long. CDR3 protein: CASSIGTGSYGQYF. The DNA of the CDR3 is TGTGCCAGCAGTATCGGGACAGGCTCCTACGGGCAGTACTTC.

This chain connects TRBV12-3 or TRBV12-4 to TRBJ2-3; 7 bases fit TRBD2. Germline trimming cut 3 bases from V and 5 bases from J; bases unmatched to any gene: 8. The CDR3 totals 15 residues. The CDR3 loop reads CASSFPGGTGDTQYF. In DNA form, the CDR3 reads TGTGCCAGCAGTTTCCCGGGGGGAACGGGAGATACGCAGTATTTT.

The chain couples TRBV7-2 to TRBJ2-7, with 10 bases matching TRBD1. The junction had 3 bases not matched to a gene; V was cut back by 3 bases and J by 1 base. Germline V gene sequence: CDR1 SGHTA, CDR2 FQGNSA. This CDR3 is built from 15 residues. DNA for the CDR3: TGTGCCAGCAGCTTGGACAGGGGGAGATCCTACGAGCAGTACTTC. It yields the protein CASSLDRGRSYEQYF.

This chain connects TRBV25-1 to TRBJ2-1, with 12 bases lining up with TRBD2. This CDR3 has 17 residues. Trimming at V came to 5 bases and at J to 2 bases, leaving 7 bases not matched to a gene. Germline V gene sequence: CDR1 MGHDK, CDR2 SYGVNS. The CDR3 DNA sequence: TGTGCCAGCAGTCGTCTAGCGGGGGGGCCTCCCTACAATGAGCAGTTCTTC. As protein: CASSRLAGGPPYNEQFF.

The V call is TRBV7-9, the J call TRBJ2-3, with 8 bases that match TRBD1. This CDR3 contains 15 residues. The germline CDR1 and CDR2 sequences are SEHNR and FQNEAQ (reference sequence). The J segment lost 6 bases and the V segment lost 3 bases, leaving 8 bases of the junction unmatched. This CDR3 reads CASSFRTGGYDTQYF. The CDR3 DNA follows: TGTGCCAGCAGCTTTAGAACAGGGGGTTACGATACGCAGTATTTT.

In this sample, this clonotype turned up many times. The CDR3 coding sequence is TGTGCCAGCAGTTCACTCCGGGACATCGCGGGGGGATTACACGAGCAGTACTTC. It yields the protein CASSSLRDIAGGLHEQYF. The chain uses TRBV27 and TRBJ2-7; 8 nucleotides align to TRBD2. This CDR3 region has 18 residues. V lost 4 bases to trimming and J lost 5 bases; unmatched junction nucleotides: 19. The germline V gene has CDR1 MNHEY and CDR2 SMNVEV (reference sequence).

This clonotype is a singleton in its sample. The chain has TRBV7-9 and TRBJ1-2, with unresolved D. The germline CDR1 and CDR2 sequences are SEHNR and FQNEAQ (reference sequence). The CDR3 has 11 residues. Trimming took 5 bases from V and 7 from J, leaving 8 bases between them. The CDR3 sequence is CASSLQAGYTF. CDR3 nucleotide sequence: TGTGCCAGCAGCCTCCAGGCTGGCTACACCTTC.

This chain joins TRBV5-1 and TRBJ2-3; TRBD2 aligns across 9 bases. The CDR3 consists of 17 residues. The V and J ends lost 1 base and 1 base, in that order; junction bases with no gene match: 7. Per germline, CDR1 SGHRS and CDR2 YFSETQ. CDR3 in amino acids: CASSLFPGGGGTDTQYF. In nucleotides, the CDR3 is TGCGCCAGCAGCTTGTTCCCTGGCGGGGGGGGCACAGATACGCAGTATTTT.

This clonotype was recorded at least ten times. This chain connects TRBV19 to TRBJ2-3; D uncertain. Trimming pared 4 bases from V and 4 bases from J, leaving 12 bases between. Germline CDR1 LNHDA, CDR2 SQIVND (reference sequence). CDR3 length equals 14 residues. CDR3 in DNA: TGTGCCAGTAGTACGCCCTCCTGGGCAGATACGCAGTATTTT. Translation gives CASSTPSWADTQYF.

The rearrangement joins TRBV20-1 to TRBJ2-7; possibly TRBD2 for D (6 bases). Germline CDR1 and CDR2: DFQATT and SNEGSKA (reference sequence). Trimming pared 6 bases from V and 0 bases from J, leaving 15 bases between. The CDR3 totals 14 residues. The CDR3 sequence: CSATEGPSSYEQYF. The CDR3 DNA reads TGCAGTGCAACGGAGGGGCCCAGCTCCTACGAGCAGTACTTC.